These 32 T cell receptor beta chains came from one sample sequenced in a study of T cell repertoires in cytomegalovirus infection. TCRdb re-derived calls from the reads in MiXCR, one entry per CDR3 protein. The data contain 250,000 or so distinct CDR3 sequences, about a sixth of them singletons. The source material was CD8+ T cells from PBMCs. The receptors derive from a human donor in good health (CMV status not recorded). Some clones in this sample may be carry-over from other donors' samples.

As regards this clonotype: A much more abundant neighbour one base away suggests this may be a read error. The V and J genes are TRBV12-3 or TRBV12-4 and TRBJ1-2, with 8 bases identical to TRBD1. The CDR3 runs to 15 residues. Germline trimming cut 6 bases from V and 4 bases from J; bases unmatched to any gene: 10. CDR3 residues: CASRTVAGGGYGYTF. The CDR3 DNA follows: TGTGCCAGCAGAACCGTGGCAGGGGGCGGCTATGGCTACACCTTC.

This clonotype showed up many times. The chain links TRBV7-2 to TRBJ2-1; D uncertain. Between the trimmed V and J ends, which lost 1 base and 0 bases, there was a span of 13 bases. CDR3 length: 17 amino acids. From germline, CDR1 is SGHTA and CDR2 FQGNSA. This CDR3 reads CASSLVVQPSSYNEQFF. The CDR3 DNA sequence: TGTGCCAGCAGCTTAGTGGTCCAGCCCAGCTCCTACAATGAGCAGTTCTTC.

This chain joins TRBV18 and TRBJ2-3, with 10 bases matching TRBD2. Germline V lookup: CDR1 KGHSH, CDR2 LQKENI. Trimming cost V 6 bases and J 6 bases; bases outside gene matches: 9. The CDR3 is 15 amino acids. CDR3 DNA: TGTGCCAGCTCCCCCACTAGCGGGGTGCGGGATACGCAGTATTTT. Translating it yields CASSPTSGVRDTQYF.

This clonotype has at least ten counts. V usage is TRBV6-2 or TRBV6-3 and J usage is TRBJ1-6; 10 nucleotides match TRBD1. This CDR3 region has 14 residues. Germline CDR1 MNHEY, CDR2 SVGEGT. J lost 10 bases, V lost 5 bases, and 5 bases had no gene match. The CDR3 loop reads CASSPTGGGSPLHF. For the CDR3, the DNA is TGTGCCAGCAGTCCGACAGGGGGCGGCTCACCCCTCCACTTT.

This chain links TRBV5-1 with TRBJ2-1, with 9 bases fitting TRBD1. Germline CDR1 SGHRS, CDR2 YFSETQ. V trimming: 3 bases; J trimming: 7 bases; junction bases outside the gene matches: 5. The CDR3 has 14 residues. In DNA form, the CDR3 reads TGCGCCAGCAGCTGGGGACAGGGTTCAAATGAGCAGTTCTTC. Encoded protein: CASSWGQGSNEQFF.

This clonotype was found many times. The chain couples TRBV20-1 to TRBJ2-5; a weak D match, TRBD2 (6 bases). Trimming removed 6 bases at V and 1 base at J, with 9 bases between. From germline, CDR1 is DFQATT and CDR2 SNEGSKA (reference sequence). This CDR3 has 12 amino acids. The CDR3 DNA sequence: TGCAGTGCCCCGACTAGCCAAGAGACCCAGTACTTC. As protein: CSAPTSQETQYF.

The chain employs TRBV7-9 and TRBJ2-7, with D maybe TRBD2 (6 bases). Germline CDR1 SEHNR, CDR2 FQNEAQ (reference sequence). V lost 1 base and J lost 6, with 16 bases in between. The CDR3 extends over 15 amino acids. DNA for the CDR3: TGTGCCAGCAGCTTAGGGCAGGAGGGCGAAGGCGAGCAGTACTTC. Residues: CASSLGQEGEGEQYF.

Note on this clonotype: A read error may explain this, as a much larger clone is one base away. V and J are TRBV28 and TRBJ2-1, with TRBD1 identical over 7 bases. The CDR3 runs 12 residues. CDR1 MDHEN and CDR2 SYDVKM come from the germline V gene. The V gene end was trimmed by 5 bases and the J gene end by 10 bases; junction bases not matched to a gene: 5. CDR3 region: CASSQDRSEQFF. The CDR3 nucleotides read TGTGCCAGCAGTCAGGACAGGTCCGAGCAGTTCTTC.

This clonotype has just a few counts. The V call is TRBV29-1, the J call TRBJ1-1; D is unclear. CDR3 length equals 11 residues. V was clipped by 2 bases and J by 6 bases, with 7 bases between them. Germline V lookup: CDR1 SQVTM, CDR2 ANQGSEA. The DNA of the CDR3 is TGCAGCGTTGAACTAGGAGCTGAAGCTTTCTTT. As protein: CSVELGAEAFF.

V and J are TRBV4-1 and TRBJ2-7; D may be TRBD1 (6 bases). Trimming removed 0 bases from V and 3 bases from J, with 21 bases in between. The CDR3 covers 18 residues. Germline V gene sequence: CDR1 MGHRA, CDR2 YSYEKL. The CDR3 DNA sequence: TGCGCCAGCAGCCAAGAAAAAAACGTGGGGGCTGCGAACTACGAGCAGTACTTC. Its protein is CASSQEKNVGAANYEQYF.

This clonotype has a handful of counts. V and J are TRBV28 and TRBJ1-1; D gene unclear. The germline gives CDR1 MDHEN, CDR2 SYDVKM. CDR3 length: 13 amino acids. Trimming pared 5 bases from V and 4 bases from J, leaving 11 bases between. DNA of the CDR3: TGTGCCAGCAGTCCTATATCTGGCACTGAAGCTTTCTTT. Translated, it gives CASSPISGTEAFF.

This chain uses TRBV19 with TRBJ2-7, with D maybe TRBD2 (6 bases). CDR1 and CDR2 from the germline V gene are LNHDA and SQIVND (reference sequence). Trimming pared 4 bases from V and 4 bases from J, leaving 14 bases between. CDR3 size: 14 residues. The CDR3 spells CASSTASGLYEQYF. The CDR3 DNA reads TGTGCCAGTAGTACTGCCAGCGGGCTTTACGAGCAGTACTTC.

This clonotype occurred a few times. This chain joins TRBV7-8 and TRBJ2-2, with 7 bases identical to TRBD1. Looked up from germline, CDR1 is SGHVS and CDR2 is FQNEAQ. The CDR3 loop spans 17 amino acids. Trimming took 1 base from V and 2 from J; bases not matched to a gene: 7. This chain's CDR3 is CASSLGRAGGNTGELFF. CDR3 coding DNA: TGTGCCAGCAGCTTAGGTCGGGCAGGGGGTAACACCGGGGAGCTGTTTTTT. Full variable domain (missing parts from reference TRBV7-8 and TRBJ2-2): GAGVSQSPRYKVAKRGQDVALRCDPISGHVSLFWYQQALGQGPEFLTYFQNEAQLDKSGLPSDRFFAERPEGSVSTLKIQRTQQEDSAVYLCASSLGRAGGNTGELFFGEGSRLTVL.

This clonotype was seen many times. V and J are TRBV7-6 and TRBJ1-2; TRBD1 is a possible D gene (5 bases). The germline V gene encodes CDR1 SGHVS and CDR2 FNYEAQ. V lost 2 bases, J lost 3 bases, and 7 bases lay in between. The CDR3 is 13 amino acids. The CDR3 here is CASSLRGHYGYTF. CDR3 coding DNA: TGTGCCAGCAGCTTAAGGGGACACTATGGCTACACCTTC.

This clonotype has at least ten counts. This chain uses TRBV7-2 with TRBJ2-3, with 7 bases lining up with TRBD2. From germline, CDR1 is SGHTA and CDR2 FQGNSA. The CDR3 spans 14 residues. V gave up 0 bases and J gave up 4 bases; unmatched junction bases: 1. The CDR3 coding sequence is TGTGCCAGCAGCTTAGCGGGGGGGGCAGATACGCAGTATTTT. It translates to CASSLAGGADTQYF.

This clonotype was found a few times. The chain recombines TRBV28 with TRBJ2-5, with a weak D call TRBD2 (5 bases). CDR1 and CDR2 from the germline V gene are MDHEN and SYDVKM. The CDR3 sequence is 17 residues long. Trimming took 7 bases from V and 0 from J, leaving 21 bases between them. CDR3 in amino acids: CASTSSPSGVNQETQYF. CDR3 coding DNA: TGTGCCAGCACCTCATCTCCGTCCGGGGTAAACCAAGAGACCCAGTACTTC.

The rearrangement joins TRBV28 to TRBJ2-5; the D gene is possibly TRBD1 (6 bases). The germline gives CDR1 MDHEN, CDR2 SYDVKM. V lost 3 bases to trimming and J lost 5 bases, with 13 bases between them. The CDR3 contains 14 residues. CDR3 loop: CASSFRTARETQYF. As DNA, the CDR3 is TGTGCCAGCAGTTTTCGGACAGCTAGGGAGACCCAGTACTTC.

The genes are TRBV5-6 and TRBJ2-1; D possibly uses TRBD1 or TRBD2 (5 bases each). CDR3 length: 16 residues. Germline V gives CDR1 SGHDT, CDR2 YYEEEE. The V and J ends lost 0 bases and 0 bases respectively, with 10 bases between them. This CDR3 reads CASSLGAGSSYNEQFF. CDR3 bases: TGTGCCAGCAGCTTGGGGGCAGGGAGCTCCTACAATGAGCAGTTCTTC.

The chain is built from TRBV19 and TRBJ2-1, with 7 bases fitting TRBD2. The CDR3 has 11 amino acids. V lost 7 bases to trimming and J lost 9 bases; unmatched junction nucleotides: 3. The germline CDR1 and CDR2 sequences are LNHDA and SQIVND (reference sequence). The CDR3 is CASTTGGEQFF. DNA of the CDR3: TGTGCCAGTACAACGGGGGGTGAGCAGTTCTTC.

This clonotype turned up a few times. This chain joins TRBV10-3 and TRBJ2-2, with D perhaps matching TRBD1 (5 bases). The germline V gene encodes CDR1 ENHRY and CDR2 SYGVKD. V dropped 6 bases and J dropped 5 bases, with 7 bases sitting between them. CDR3 length: 12 residues. The CDR3 region is CAISSGTGELFF. CDR3 bases: TGTGCCATCAGCTCAGGGACCGGGGAGCTGTTTTTT.

J is TRBJ2-7 and V is TRBV6-5; weak D call: TRBD2 (6 bases). V was cut by 2 bases and J by 4 bases, with 18 bases left in between. From germline, CDR1 is MNHEY and CDR2 SVGAGI. The CDR3 contains 16 residues. Here the CDR3 reads CASSYQSGQALYEQYF. The CDR3 DNA reads as TGTGCCAGCAGTTACCAAAGCGGGCAGGCGCTTTACGAGCAGTACTTC.

This clonotype turned up a few times. The rearrangement links TRBV6-5 to TRBJ2-5; D unresolved. The V gene's germline CDR1 is MNHEY and CDR2 SVGAGI. The V and J ends lost 0 bases and 3 bases respectively, with 8 bases between them. This CDR3 region has 14 residues. The CDR3, as DNA: TGTGCCAGCAGTTACTCGGGCCGGGAAGAGACCCAGTACTTC. Encoded protein: CASSYSGREETQYF.

The chain joins TRBV2 to TRBJ1-1; D is ambiguous. The V and J ends lost 7 bases and 7 bases respectively, with 7 bases between them. The CDR3 contains 10 residues. The germline gives CDR1 SNHLY, CDR2 FYNNEI. CDR3 bases: TGTGCCAGCACAATCATTGAAGCTTTCTTT. Residues: CASTIIEAFF.

This clonotype was seen only a few times. J is TRBJ2-2 and V is TRBV10-2; D remains unclear. Trimming removed 7 bases at V and 6 bases at J, with 9 bases between. This CDR3 is built from 12 residues. Per the germline V gene, CDR1 is WSHSY and CDR2 is SAAADI. The CDR3, as DNA: TGCGCCAGCACGTCGGGCCCCGGGGAGCTGTTTTTT. This sequence encodes CASTSGPGELFF.

This clonotype has just a few counts. The chain carries TRBV29-1 and TRBJ2-1; TRBD2 aligns across 11 bases. V was clipped by 6 bases and J by 3 bases; unmatched bases: 7. The CDR3 spans 15 residues. Germline CDR1 reads SQVTM; CDR2 reads ANQGSEA. The DNA of the CDR3 is TGCAGCGTGCGAGTGGGGACTAGCGGCTACAATGAGCAGTTCTTC. This translates into CSVRVGTSGYNEQFF.

In its sample, this clonotype was seen a few times. The chain recombines TRBV12-3 or TRBV12-4 with TRBJ2-1; 7 nucleotides line up with TRBD2. The CDR3 covers 14 residues. V shed 2 bases, J shed 12 bases, and the junction held 10 bases outside the gene matches. The CDR3 nucleotides are TGTGCCAGCAGTTTAAGTGGGGGGGGGGTATGGCAGTTCTTC. The encoded protein is CASSLSGGGVWQFF.

The CDR3 here is CASSYPGEHTEAFF. CDR3 nucleotide sequence: TGTGCCAGCAGTTACCCAGGGGAGCACACTGAAGCTTTCTTT. The V call is TRBV6-6, the J call TRBJ1-1, with D perhaps TRBD1 (6 bases). V lost 2 bases and J lost 3, with 10 bases in between. The germline gives CDR1 MNHNY, CDR2 SVGAGI (reference sequence). The CDR3 length is 14 residues.

This clonotype was detected only a few times. This sequence joins TRBV6-1 and TRBJ2-5, with 7 bases aligning to TRBD1. Per the germline V gene, CDR1 is MNHNS and CDR2 is SASEGT. The junction had 6 bases not matched to a gene; V was cut back by 7 bases and J by 4 bases. The CDR3 extends over 13 amino acids. The CDR3 spells CASIKGAGETQYF. The CDR3 DNA follows: TGTGCCAGCATCAAGGGGGCGGGAGAGACCCAGTACTTC.

This clonotype has more than one count but fewer than ten. The rearrangement joins TRBV20-1 to TRBJ2-3, with D perhaps TRBD1 (5 bases). This CDR3 is built from 15 residues. Trimming cost V 0 bases and J 4 bases, with 14 bases left between them. The V gene's germline CDR1 is DFQATT and CDR2 SNEGSKA (reference sequence). CDR3 in amino acids: CSARDRAGNPDTQYF. The DNA for the CDR3 is TGCAGTGCTAGAGATAGGGCAGGGAATCCAGATACGCAGTATTTT.

Only a few counts were recorded for this clonotype. The CDR3 DNA reads TGTGCCAGCAGCCGATGGGGGACTCTACTCACGGATACGCAGTATTTT. This sequence encodes CASSRWGTLLTDTQYF. The chain joins TRBV14 to TRBJ2-3; a possible D gene is TRBD2 (6 bases). The V end was cut by 4 bases, the J end by 6 bases, with 20 bases between. Germline loops: CDR1 SGHDN, CDR2 FVKESK. The CDR3 totals 16 residues.

This clonotype was picked up a small number of times. V is TRBV6-2 or TRBV6-3 and J is TRBJ2-1; 12 bases map to TRBD2. Germline V lookup: CDR1 MNHEY, CDR2 SVGEGT. Unmatched junction bases numbered 7, after V lost 0 bases and J lost 4 bases. This CDR3 is built from 18 residues. CDR3 loop: CASSYSTSGGSSYNEQFF. As DNA, the CDR3 is TGTGCCAGCAGTTACTCTACTAGCGGGGGGAGCAGTTACAATGAGCAGTTCTTC.

The V call is TRBV25-1, the J call TRBJ1-6; D not resolved. The CDR3 totals 13 residues. The V and J ends lost 2 bases and 9 bases respectively, with 8 bases between them. Germline lookup yields CDR1 MGHDK and CDR2 SYGVNS. DNA of the CDR3: TGTGCCAGCAGTGAAGATCCGGGTTCACCCCTCCACTTT. It codes for CASSEDPGSPLHF.